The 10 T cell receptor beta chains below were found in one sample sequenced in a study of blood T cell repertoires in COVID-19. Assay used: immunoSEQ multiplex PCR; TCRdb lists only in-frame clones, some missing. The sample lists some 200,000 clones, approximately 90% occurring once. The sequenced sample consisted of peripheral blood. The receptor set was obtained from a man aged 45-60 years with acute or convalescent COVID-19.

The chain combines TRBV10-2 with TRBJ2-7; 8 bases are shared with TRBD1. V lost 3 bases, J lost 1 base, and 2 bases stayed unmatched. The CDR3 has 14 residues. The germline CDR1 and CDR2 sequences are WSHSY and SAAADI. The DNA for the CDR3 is TGCGCCAGCAGTGACACAGGGGGATCCTACGAGCAGTACGTC. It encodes CASSDTGGSYEQYV.

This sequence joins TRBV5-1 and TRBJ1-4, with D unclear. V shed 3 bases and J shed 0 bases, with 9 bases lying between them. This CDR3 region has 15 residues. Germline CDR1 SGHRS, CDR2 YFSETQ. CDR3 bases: TGCGCCAGCAGCTCAGAGGGATCAACTAATGAAAAACTGTTTTTT. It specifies CASSSEGSTNEKLFF. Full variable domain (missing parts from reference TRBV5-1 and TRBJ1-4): KAGVTQTPRYLIKTRGQQVTLSCSPISGHRSVSWYQQTPGQGLQFLFEYFSETQRNKGNFPGRFSGRQFSNSRSEMNVSTLELGDSALYLCASSSEGSTNEKLFFGSGTQLSVL.

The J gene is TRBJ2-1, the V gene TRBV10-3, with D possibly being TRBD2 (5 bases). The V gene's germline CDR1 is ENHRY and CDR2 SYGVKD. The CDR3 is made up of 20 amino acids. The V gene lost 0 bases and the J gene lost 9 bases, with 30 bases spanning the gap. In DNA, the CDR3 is TGTGCCATCAGTGAGTCGGGGTCTAGCTCGGTGAAGGGTATAGTCACTGAGCAGTTCTTC. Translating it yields CAISESGSSSVKGIVTEQFF.

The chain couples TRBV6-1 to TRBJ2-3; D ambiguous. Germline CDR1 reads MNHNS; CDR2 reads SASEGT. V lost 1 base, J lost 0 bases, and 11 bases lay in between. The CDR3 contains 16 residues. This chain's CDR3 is CASSEDAVSSTDTQYF. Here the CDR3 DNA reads TGTGCCAGCAGTGAAGATGCGGTCTCTAGCACAGATACGCAGTATTTT.

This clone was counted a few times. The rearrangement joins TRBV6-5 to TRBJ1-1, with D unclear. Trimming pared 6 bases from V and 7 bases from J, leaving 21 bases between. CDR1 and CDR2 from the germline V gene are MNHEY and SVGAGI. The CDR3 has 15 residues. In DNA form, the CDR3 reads TGTGCCAGCAGACACCTTTGGGCAGGTTTGCTTGAAGCTTTCTTT. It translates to CASRHLWAGLLEAFF.

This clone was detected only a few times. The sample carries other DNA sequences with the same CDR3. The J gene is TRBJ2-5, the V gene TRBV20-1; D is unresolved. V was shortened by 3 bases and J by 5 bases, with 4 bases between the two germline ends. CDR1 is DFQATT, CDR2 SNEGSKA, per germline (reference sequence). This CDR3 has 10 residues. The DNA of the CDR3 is TGCAGTGCTAGGAGGGAGACCCAGTACTTC. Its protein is CSARRETQYF.

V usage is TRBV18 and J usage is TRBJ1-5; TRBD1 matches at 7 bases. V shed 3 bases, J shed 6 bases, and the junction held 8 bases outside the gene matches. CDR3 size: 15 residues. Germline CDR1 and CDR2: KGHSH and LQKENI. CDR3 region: CASSPGTGAIQPQHF. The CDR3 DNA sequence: TGTGCCAGCTCACCGGGCACAGGGGCAATTCAGCCCCAGCATTTT.

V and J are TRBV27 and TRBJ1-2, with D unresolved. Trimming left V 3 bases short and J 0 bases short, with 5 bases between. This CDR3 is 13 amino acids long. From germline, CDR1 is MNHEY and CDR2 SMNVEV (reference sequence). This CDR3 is CASSLGANYGYTF. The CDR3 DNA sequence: TGTGCCAGCAGTTTGGGCGCTAACTATGGCTACACCTTC.

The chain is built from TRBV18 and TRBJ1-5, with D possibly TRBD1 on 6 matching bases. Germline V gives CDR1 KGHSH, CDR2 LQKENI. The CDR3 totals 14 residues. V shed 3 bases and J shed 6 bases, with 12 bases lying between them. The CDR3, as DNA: TGTGCCAGCTCACCTAACAGGGAGGGTCAGCCCCAGCATTTT. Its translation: CASSPNREGQPQHF. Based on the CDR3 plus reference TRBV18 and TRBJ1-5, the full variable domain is NAGVMQNPRHLVRRRGQEARLRCSPMKGHSHVYWYRQLPEEGLKFMVYLQKENIIDESGMPKERFSAEFPKEGPSILRIQQVVRGDSAAYFCASSPNREGQPQHFGDGTRLSIL.

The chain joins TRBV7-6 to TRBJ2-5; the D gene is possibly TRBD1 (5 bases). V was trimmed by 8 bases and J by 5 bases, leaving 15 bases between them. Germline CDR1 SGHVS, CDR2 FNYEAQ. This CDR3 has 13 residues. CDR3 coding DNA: TGTGCCAGCCGAAAAGGGGTTTTGGAGACCCAGTACTTC. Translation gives CASRKGVLETQYF.